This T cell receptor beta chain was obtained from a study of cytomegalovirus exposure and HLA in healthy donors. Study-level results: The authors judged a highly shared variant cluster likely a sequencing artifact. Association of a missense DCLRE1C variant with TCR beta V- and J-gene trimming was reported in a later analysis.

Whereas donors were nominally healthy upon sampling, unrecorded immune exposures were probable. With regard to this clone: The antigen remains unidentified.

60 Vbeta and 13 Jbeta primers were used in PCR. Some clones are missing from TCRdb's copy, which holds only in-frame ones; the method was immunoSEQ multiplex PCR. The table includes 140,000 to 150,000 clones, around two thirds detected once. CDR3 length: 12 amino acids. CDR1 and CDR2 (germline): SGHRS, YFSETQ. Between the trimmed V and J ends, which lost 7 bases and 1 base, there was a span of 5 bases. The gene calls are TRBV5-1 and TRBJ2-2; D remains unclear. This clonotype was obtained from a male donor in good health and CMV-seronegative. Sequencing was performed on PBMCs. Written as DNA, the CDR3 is TGCGCCAGCGCTAGGAACACCGGGGAGCTGTTTTTT. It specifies CASARNTGELFF.